This T cell receptor beta chain was profiled in a study of blood T cell repertoires in COVID-19. Study overall: T cells, B-cell-depleted T cells, or PBMCs supplied cDNA or gDNA.

Germline V gives CDR1 LNHDA, CDR2 SQIVND (reference sequence). The CDR3 sequence is 16 residues long. V trimming: 4 bases; J trimming: 8 bases; junction bases outside the gene matches: 12. The protocol was immunoSEQ multiplex PCR, while the TCRdb copy is restricted to in-frame clones and leaves out a portion. The profile shows a few hundred thousand clones, 89% of them singletons. J is TRBJ1-2 and V is TRBV19; TRBD1 agrees at 11 bases. Sequenced sample: PBMCs or T cells enriched from blood (not recorded which). This sequence was found in a woman aged 45-59 years who had been exposed to COVID-19. CDR3 nucleotide sequence: TGTGCCAGTAGTAGACAAGGACAGGGGGCGTCTTACGGCTACACCTTC. Translating gives CASSRQGQGASYGYTF.